This TCR beta chain was found in a study of response to subunit inactivated influenza vaccine. TCRdb reprocessed the RT-PCR reads via MiXCR and lists one record per CDR3 protein. This table holds roughly 620,000 distinct CDR3 sequences, around 11% found once. This clonotype was observed a handful of times. The V end lost 4 bases, the J end lost 5 bases, and 17 bases lay between the germline ends. Germline values: CDR1 ENHRY, CDR2 SYGVKD. The CDR3 consists of 15 residues. These same data were also listed under a study on T cells expressing NK-cell markers. That work contributes: cDNA encoding TCR beta was synthesized via 5'RACE template switching incorporating UMIs. Of the CD8+ T cells in roughly 6 donors, about 1.0-7.5% belonged to dominant NKG2C+ clonotypes.

The starting material was PBMCs from blood, obtained on the day of vaccination. J is TRBJ1-2 and V is TRBV10-3; weak D call: TRBD1 (6 bases). The TCR sequence derives from a middle-aged man who received an inactivated influenza vaccine. For the CDR3, the DNA is TGTGCCATCAGTGCGACCCAGGACAGAATATATGGCTACACCTTC. This sequence encodes CAISATQDRIYGYTF.